A selection of T cell receptor beta chains follows, all from one sample in a study of cytomegalovirus exposure and HLA in healthy donors. Profiling relied on immunoSEQ multiplex PCR, and the TCRdb table lists in-frame clones only, not all of them. The table lists some 200,000 clones, around 75% of them singletons. Sequencing used PBMCs. The receptors were gathered from a man aged 35 to 55 in good health and CMV-seropositive. Both conserved end residues are part of each CDR3. Each record gives: J gene, V gene, D gene, clone size, CDR3 DNA, CDR3 protein. A D gene is named only where the DNA matches it firmly. Some rows have no size entry. The others give once, few or many, or a class for an expanded clone.

TRBJ2-7,TRBV19,NA,NA,TGTGCCAGTAGTATTCAGGCGATTCCTACCTACGAGCAGTACTTC,CASSIQAIPTYEQYF
TRBJ2-7,TRBV9,NA,NA,TGTGCCAGCAGCGTAGAGTCAGATACCAGGGAGCAGTACTTC,CASSVESDTREQYF
TRBJ1-5,TRBV4-2,NA,NA,TGTGCCAGCAGCCAAGAGAGCTATAGCAATCAGCCCCAGCATTTT,CASSQESYSNQPQHF
TRBJ2-1,TRBV6-4,NA,NA,TGTGCCAGCAGGTCGGCGGTACATGAGCAGTTCTTC,CASRSAVHEQFF
TRBJ2-2,TRBV18,TRBD1,NA,TGTGCCAGCTCCCGACAGGGCTCCTCTACCGGGGAGCTGTTTTTT,CASSRQGSSTGELFF
TRBJ1-1,TRBV7-8,TRBD1,NA,TGTGCCAGCAGCCTAGGGGACAGGGGGAGCATGAACACTGAAGCTTTCTTT,CASSLGDRGSMNTEAFF
TRBJ2-1,TRBV7-9,TRBD2,NA,TGTGCCAGCAGCCCGGGACTAGCGGGCTCCTACAATGAGCAGTTCTTC,CASSPGLAGSYNEQFF
TRBJ2-7,TRBV6-4,TRBD1,NA,TGTGCCAGCAGTGACTCCGACAGGGTGCTACGAGGGCAGTACTTC,CASSDSDRVLRGQYF
TRBJ1-2,TRBV6-5,TRBD1,once,TGTGCCAGCAGTTATGTGGACAGGGGCTATGGCTACACCTTC,CASSYVDRGYGYTF
TRBJ2-2,TRBV7-3,TRBD2,once,TGTGCCAGCAGCCCACTTACCACCGGGGGGACCGGGGAGCTGTTTTTT,CASSPLTTGGTGELFF
TRBJ1-4,TRBV5-1,TRBD1,NA,TGCGCCAGCAGTCCCCAGGGGGCTAATGAAAAACTGTTTTTT,CASSPQGANEKLFF
TRBJ2-7,TRBV5-1,NA,NA,TGCGCCAGCAGATCGGGATTCTACGAGCAGTACTTC,CASRSGFYEQYF
TRBJ1-1,TRBV14,NA,NA,TGTGCCAGCAGCCGGGTGGAGAGCGCTGAAGCTTTCTTT,CASSRVESAEAFF
TRBJ2-2,TRBV5-4,TRBD2,few,TGTGCCAGCAGCTTGGCGGGACTACTCACCGGGGAGCTGTTTTTT,CASSLAGLLTGELFF
TRBJ1-1,TRBV6-1,TRBD1,once,TGTGCTTCAGACAGGGGGCAGGTGGACACTGAAGCTTTCTTT,CASDRGQVDTEAFF
TRBJ1-2,TRBV5-1,NA,few,TGCGCCAGCAGCTCCAGTTTTTTCTATGGCTACACCTTC,CASSSSFFYGYTF
TRBJ1-2,TRBV6-5,NA,NA,TGTGCCAGCAGTCCACAGGGAGGGGGCTACACCTTC,CASSPQGGGYTF
TRBJ1-2,TRBV29-1,TRBD1,few,TGCAGCGCCGGACATCGGACAGGGGGCGCGGGGAGAGGCTACACCTTC,CSAGHRTGGAGRGYTF
TRBJ1-5,TRBV7-6,NA,NA,TGTGCCAGCAGCTTAGAGCCGGGATATAGCAATCAGCCCCAGCATTTT,CASSLEPGYSNQPQHF
TRBJ2-7,TRBV12-5,NA,once,TGTGCTAGTGGCTTTGGGCGTCCCAACGAGCAGTACTTC,CASGFGRPNEQYF
TRBJ1-5,TRBV21-1,NA,NA,TGTGCCAGCAGCAAAAGAAGGTTTGAGGGGGGGGCCGATCAGCCCCAGCATTTT,CASSKRRFEGGADQPQHF
TRBJ2-3,TRBV9,TRBD2,NA,TGTGCCAGCAGCTCCCCTATCTTGACTAGCGGCTCGACAGATACGCAGTATTTT,CASSSPILTSGSTDTQYF
TRBJ2-1,TRBV11-1,NA,NA,TGTGCCAGCAGCTTACGGCGGCAGGGTCTCTACAATGAGCAGTTCTTC,CASSLRRQGLYNEQFF
TRBJ2-7,TRBV7-2,NA,NA,TGTGCCAGCAGCCCTAGCTGGGAGCAGTACTTC,CASSPSWEQYF
TRBJ2-2,TRBV10-3,TRBD1,NA,TGTGCCATAAAGGGGACAGGGATAGTCACCGGGGAGCTGTTTTTT,CAIKGTGIVTGELFF
TRBJ2-1,TRBV29-1,TRBD1,NA,TGCAGCGTTGGACCGGGACAGTATAATGAGCAGTTCTTC,CSVGPGQYNEQFF
TRBJ2-1,TRBV9,NA,NA,TGTGCCAGCAGCGTAGCTCCGTCGAGCTCCTACAATGAGCAGTTCTTC,CASSVAPSSSYNEQFF
TRBJ1-4,TRBV7-7,TRBD1,NA,TGTGCTAGCAGCAAAACGACAGGGTTAAGTGAAAAACTGTTTTTT,CASSKTTGLSEKLFF
TRBJ2-3,TRBV19,NA,NA,TGTGCCAGTATAGGGGTCCTCACAGATACGCAGTATTTT,CASIGVLTDTQYF
TRBJ2-1,TRBV7-8,NA,NA,TGTGCCAGCAGCTGGAACCGGGACACTTCCTACAATGAGCAGTTCTTC,CASSWNRDTSYNEQFF
TRBJ2-7,TRBV6-1,TRBD2,few,TGTGCCAGCAGTTTCGGGCGGGGGGTCTCCTACGAGCAGTACTTC,CASSFGRGVSYEQYF
TRBJ2-7,TRBV5-4,TRBD1,few,TGTGCCAGCAGCCCGACAGGGTCGGTCGAGCAGTACTTC,CASSPTGSVEQYF